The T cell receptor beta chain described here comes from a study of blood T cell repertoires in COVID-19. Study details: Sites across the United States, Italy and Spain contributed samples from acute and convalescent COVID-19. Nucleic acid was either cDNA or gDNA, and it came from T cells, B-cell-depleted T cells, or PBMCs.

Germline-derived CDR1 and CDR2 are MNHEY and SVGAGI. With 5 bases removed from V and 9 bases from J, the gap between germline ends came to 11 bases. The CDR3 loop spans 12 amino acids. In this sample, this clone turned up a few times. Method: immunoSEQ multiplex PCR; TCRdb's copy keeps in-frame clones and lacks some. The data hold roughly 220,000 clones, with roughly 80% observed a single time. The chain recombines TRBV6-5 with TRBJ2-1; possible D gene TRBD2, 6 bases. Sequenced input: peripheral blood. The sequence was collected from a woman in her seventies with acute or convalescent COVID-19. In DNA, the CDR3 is TGTGCCAGCAGTAGCCGGGGAGGTGAGCAGTTCTTC. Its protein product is CASSSRGGEQFF.